One and the same sample provided the 6 T cell receptor beta chains below, sequenced in a study of breast tumors, draining lymph nodes, adjacent tissues. TCRdb reprocessed the multiplex PCR reads with MiXCR, giving one entry per CDR3 protein. The sample carries over 150,000 distinct CDR3 sequences, roughly 30% recorded once. Breast cancer patients provided tissue from their axillary draining lymph nodes. The material sequenced was axillary lymph node tissue. The receptors stem from a female donor with breast cancer. Some clones in this sample may be carry-over from other donors' samples.

This sequence joins TRBV7-2 and TRBJ2-7, with a possible D match to TRBD2 (5 bases). V lost 0 bases and J lost 7, with 16 bases in between. The CDR3 consists of 15 residues. Germline V gives CDR1 SGHTA, CDR2 FQGNSA. The CDR3 loop reads CASSLASDEWREQYF. CDR3 DNA: TGTGCCAGCAGCTTAGCTAGCGATGAGTGGAGGGAGCAGTACTTC.

The table lists this clonotype with many counts. The rearrangement uses TRBV20-1 and TRBJ2-5, with TRBD2 matching 15 bases. Germline V gene lookup returns CDR1 DFQATT and CDR2 SNEGSKA (reference sequence). The CDR3 is 16 residues long. The ends lost 6 bases at V and 0 bases at J; junction bases unmatched: 5. CDR3 loop: CSARTSGGGYQETQYF. CDR3 coding DNA: TGCAGTGCGCGGACTAGCGGGGGGGGGTACCAAGAGACCCAGTACTTC.

In this sample, this clonotype turned up many times. The V gene is TRBV20-1, the J gene TRBJ2-3; D is unclear. V gave up 3 bases and J gave up 0 bases, with 13 bases separating them. This CDR3 has 15 residues. Germline lookup yields CDR1 DFQATT and CDR2 SNEGSKA (reference sequence). Here the CDR3 DNA reads TGCAGTGCTAGTGACTGGCGGTATAGCACAGATACGCAGTATTTT. Translating it yields CSASDWRYSTDTQYF.

This clonotype was recorded many times. This chain joins TRBV7-8 and TRBJ1-2; tentative D call: TRBD1 (5 bases). The V end was cut by 2 bases, the J end by 3 bases, with 13 bases between. This CDR3 is 15 amino acids long. Germline V CDR1 and CDR2: SGHVS, FQNEAQ. In DNA form, the CDR3 reads TGTGCCAGCAGCTTAATACAGGATGTTTACTATGGCTACACCTTC. It specifies CASSLIQDVYYGYTF.

This chain joins TRBV6-4 and TRBJ1-5; tentative D call: TRBD1 (5 bases). The CDR3 has 14 residues. The ends were cut back, 7 bases at V and 9 bases at J, with 19 bases in the middle. CDR1 is MRHNA and CDR2 is SNTAGT in the germline V gene. This CDR3 is CASILAAGGGPQHF. DNA for the CDR3: TGTGCCAGCATACTCGCTGCGGGCGGGGGGCCCCAGCATTTT.

V and J are TRBV28 and TRBJ2-7, with D hard to call. Trimming stripped 5 bases from V and 2 bases from J, with 10 bases between. Germline V CDR1 and CDR2: MDHEN, SYDVKM. The CDR3 has 13 residues. CDR3 bases: TGTGCCAGCAGTATCCCCCCAGCCTACGAGCAGTACTTC. This sequence encodes CASSIPPAYEQYF.